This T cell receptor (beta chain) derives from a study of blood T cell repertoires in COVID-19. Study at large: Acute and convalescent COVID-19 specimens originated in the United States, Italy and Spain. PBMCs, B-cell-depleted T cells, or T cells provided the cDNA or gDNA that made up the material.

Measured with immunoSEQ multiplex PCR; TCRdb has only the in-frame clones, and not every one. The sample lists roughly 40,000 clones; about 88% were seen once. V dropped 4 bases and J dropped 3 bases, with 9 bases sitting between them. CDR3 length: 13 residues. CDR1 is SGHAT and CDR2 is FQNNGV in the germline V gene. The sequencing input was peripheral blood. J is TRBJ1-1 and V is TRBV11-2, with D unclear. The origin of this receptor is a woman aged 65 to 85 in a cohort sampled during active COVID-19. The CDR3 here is CASSSGLDTEAFF. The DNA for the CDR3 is TGTGCCAGCAGCTCGGGTTTGGACACTGAAGCTTTCTTT.